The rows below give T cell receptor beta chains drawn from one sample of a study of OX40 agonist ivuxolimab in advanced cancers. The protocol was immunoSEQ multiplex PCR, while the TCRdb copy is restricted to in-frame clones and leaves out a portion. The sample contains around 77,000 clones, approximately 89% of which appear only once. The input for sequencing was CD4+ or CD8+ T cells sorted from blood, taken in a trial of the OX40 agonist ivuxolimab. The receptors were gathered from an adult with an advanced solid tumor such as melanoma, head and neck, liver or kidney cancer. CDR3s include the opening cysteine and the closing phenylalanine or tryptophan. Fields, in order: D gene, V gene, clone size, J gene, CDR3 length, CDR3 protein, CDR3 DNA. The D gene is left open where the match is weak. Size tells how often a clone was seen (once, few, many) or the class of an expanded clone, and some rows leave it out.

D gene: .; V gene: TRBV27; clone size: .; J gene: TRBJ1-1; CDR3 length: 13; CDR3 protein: CASSLVSGTEAFF; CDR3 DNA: TGTGCCAGCAGTTTAGTTAGTGGAACTGAAGCTTTCTTT
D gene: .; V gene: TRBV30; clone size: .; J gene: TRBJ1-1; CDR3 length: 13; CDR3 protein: CAWSVGKNTEAFF; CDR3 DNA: TGTGCCTGGAGTGTAGGAAAGAACACTGAAGCTTTCTTT
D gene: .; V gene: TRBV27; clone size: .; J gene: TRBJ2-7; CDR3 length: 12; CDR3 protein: CASSLIGEEQYF; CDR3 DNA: TGTGCCAGCAGCCTCATAGGAGAAGAGCAGTACTTC
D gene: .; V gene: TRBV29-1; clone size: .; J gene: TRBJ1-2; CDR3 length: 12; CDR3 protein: CSVDHGNYGYTF; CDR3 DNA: TGCAGCGTTGACCACGGCAACTATGGCTACACCTTC
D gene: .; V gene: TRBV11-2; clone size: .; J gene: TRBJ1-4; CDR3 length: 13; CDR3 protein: CASSPGLAEKLFF; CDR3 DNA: TGTGCCAGCAGCCCCGGGTTGGCTGAAAAACTGTTTTTT
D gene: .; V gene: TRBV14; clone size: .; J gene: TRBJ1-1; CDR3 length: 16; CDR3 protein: CASSQDGDGPNTEAFF; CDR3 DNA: TGTGCCAGCAGCCAAGATGGGGACGGACCGAACACTGAAGCTTTCTTT
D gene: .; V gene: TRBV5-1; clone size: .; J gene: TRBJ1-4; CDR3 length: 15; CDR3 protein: CASSPDTDLNEKLFF; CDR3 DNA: TGCGCCAGCAGCCCCGACACCGACTTAAATGAAAAACTGTTTTTT
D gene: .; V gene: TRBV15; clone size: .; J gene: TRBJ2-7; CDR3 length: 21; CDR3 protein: CATSRDPGGQGRLAVSYEQYF; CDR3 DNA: TGTGCCACCAGCAGAGACCCCGGCGGACAGGGTAGACTAGCGGTTTCCTACGAGCAGTACTTC
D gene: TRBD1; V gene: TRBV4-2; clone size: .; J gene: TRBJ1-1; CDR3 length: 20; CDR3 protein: CASSQEVSGTVLVRGTEAFF; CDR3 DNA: TGTGCCAGCAGCCAAGAAGTTTCCGGGACAGTACTGGTAAGGGGTACTGAAGCTTTCTTT
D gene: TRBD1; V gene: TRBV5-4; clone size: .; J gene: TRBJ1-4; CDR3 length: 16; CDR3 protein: CASSLDRGQRSEKLFF; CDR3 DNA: TGTGCCAGCAGCTTGGACAGGGGGCAGAGGAGTGAAAAACTGTTTTTT
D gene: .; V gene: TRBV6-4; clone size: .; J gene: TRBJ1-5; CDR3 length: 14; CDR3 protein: CASSDTSFNQPQHF; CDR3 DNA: TGTGCCAGCAGTGACACGTCCTTCAATCAGCCCCAGCATTTT
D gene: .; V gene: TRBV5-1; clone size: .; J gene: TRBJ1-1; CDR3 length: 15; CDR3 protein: CASSLYSGVNTEAFF; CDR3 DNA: TGCGCCAGCAGCTTGTACTCAGGCGTGAACACTGAAGCTTTCTTT
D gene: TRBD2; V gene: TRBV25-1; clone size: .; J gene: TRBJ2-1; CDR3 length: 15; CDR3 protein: CASSLAGVGVSEQFF; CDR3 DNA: TGTGCCAGCAGTCTAGCGGGAGTGGGGGTTTCTGAGCAGTTCTTC
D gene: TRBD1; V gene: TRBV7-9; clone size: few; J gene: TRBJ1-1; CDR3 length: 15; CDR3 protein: CASSSRGGRNTEAFF; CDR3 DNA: TGTGCCAGCAGCTCCCGAGGGGGCAGGAACACTGAAGCTTTCTTT
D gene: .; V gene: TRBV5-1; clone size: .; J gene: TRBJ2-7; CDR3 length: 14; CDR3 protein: CASSLTSGSYEQYF; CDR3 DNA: TGCGCCAGCAGCTTGACCTCAGGGAGCTACGAGCAGTACTTC
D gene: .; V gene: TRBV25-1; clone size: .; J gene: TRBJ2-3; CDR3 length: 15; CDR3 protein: CASSEPERGTDTQYF; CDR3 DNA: TGTGCCAGCAGTGAACCCGAACGGGGCACAGATACGCAGTATTTT
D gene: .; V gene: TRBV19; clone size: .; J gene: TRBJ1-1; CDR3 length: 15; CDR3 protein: CASSILWEGGTEAFF; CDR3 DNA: TGTGCCAGTAGTATCCTGTGGGAGGGTGGCACTGAAGCTTTCTTT
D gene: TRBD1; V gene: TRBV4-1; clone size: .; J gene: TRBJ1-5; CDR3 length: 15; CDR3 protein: CASGPTGLDNQPQHF; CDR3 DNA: TGCGCCAGCGGACCGACAGGGCTAGATAATCAGCCCCAGCATTTT
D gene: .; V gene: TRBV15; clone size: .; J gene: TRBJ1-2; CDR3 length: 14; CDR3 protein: CATSPDLLYRGYTF; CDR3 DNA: TGTGCCACCAGCCCGGACCTACTATACCGTGGCTACACCTTC
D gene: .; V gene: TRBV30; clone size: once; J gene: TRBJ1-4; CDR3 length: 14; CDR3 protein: CAWTKQSTNEKLFF; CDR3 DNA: TGTGCCTGGACAAAACAGTCAACTAATGAAAAACTGTTTTTT
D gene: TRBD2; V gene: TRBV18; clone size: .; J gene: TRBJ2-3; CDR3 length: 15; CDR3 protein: CASSGTSGYTDTQYF; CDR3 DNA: TGTGCCAGCTCAGGAACTAGCGGCTACACAGATACGCAGTATTTT
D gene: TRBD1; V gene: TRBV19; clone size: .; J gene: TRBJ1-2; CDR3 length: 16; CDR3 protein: CASSPLPETGGSGYTF; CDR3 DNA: TGTGCCAGTAGTCCCCTCCCCGAGACAGGGGGCTCTGGCTACACCTTC
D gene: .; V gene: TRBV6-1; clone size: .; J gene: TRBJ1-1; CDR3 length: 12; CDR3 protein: CASSPNRVEAFF; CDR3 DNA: TGTGCCAGCAGCCCCAACCGTGTTGAAGCTTTCTTT
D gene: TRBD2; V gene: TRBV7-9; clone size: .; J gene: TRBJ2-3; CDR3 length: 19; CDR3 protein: CASSLGPGLAGGITDTQYF; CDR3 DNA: TGTGCCAGCAGCTTAGGTCCGGGACTAGCGGGGGGAATCACAGATACGCAGTATTTT
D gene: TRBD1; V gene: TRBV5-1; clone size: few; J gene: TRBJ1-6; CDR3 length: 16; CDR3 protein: CASSPPRTGENSPLHF; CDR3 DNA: TGCGCCAGCAGCCCCCCGAGGACAGGGGAAAATTCACCCCTCCACTTT
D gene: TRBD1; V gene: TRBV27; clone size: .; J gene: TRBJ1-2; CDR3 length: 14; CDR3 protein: CASSSADRGHGYTF; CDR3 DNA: TGTGCCAGCAGTTCAGCAGACAGGGGGCATGGCTACACCTTC
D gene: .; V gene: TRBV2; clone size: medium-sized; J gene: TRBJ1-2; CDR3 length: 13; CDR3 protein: CASSSTRSYGYTF; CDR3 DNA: TGTGCCAGCAGTTCGACCCGTAGCTATGGCTACACCTTC
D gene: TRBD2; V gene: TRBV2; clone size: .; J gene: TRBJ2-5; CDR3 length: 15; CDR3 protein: CASSRLAGGEETQYF; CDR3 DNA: TGTGCCAGCAGCCGACTAGCGGGGGGGGAAGAGACCCAGTACTTC
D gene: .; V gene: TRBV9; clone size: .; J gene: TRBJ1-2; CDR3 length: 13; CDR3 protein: CASSVGPTYGYTF; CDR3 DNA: TGTGCCAGCAGCGTAGGGCCGACCTATGGCTACACCTTC
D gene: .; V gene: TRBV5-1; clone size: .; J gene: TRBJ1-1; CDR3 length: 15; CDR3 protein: CASSFGGPGNTEAFF; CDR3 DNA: TGCGCCAGCAGCTTCGGGGGGCCTGGGAACACTGAAGCTTTCTTT
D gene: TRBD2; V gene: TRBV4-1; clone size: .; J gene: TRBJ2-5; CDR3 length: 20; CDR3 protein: CASSQLTYTSGGEVQETQYF; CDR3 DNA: TGCGCCAGCAGCCAACTGACCTACACTAGCGGGGGGGAGGTCCAAGAGACCCAGTACTTC
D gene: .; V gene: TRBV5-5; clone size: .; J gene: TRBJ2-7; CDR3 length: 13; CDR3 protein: CASSLAGAHEQYF; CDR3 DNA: TGTGCCAGCAGCTTGGCAGGGGCTCACGAGCAGTACTTC
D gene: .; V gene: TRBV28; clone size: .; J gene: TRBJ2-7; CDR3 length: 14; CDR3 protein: CASREPGYQNEQYF; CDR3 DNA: TGTGCCAGCAGGGAGCCAGGGTATCAGAACGAGCAGTACTTC
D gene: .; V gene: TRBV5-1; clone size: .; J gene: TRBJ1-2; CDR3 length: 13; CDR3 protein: CASTPDSGYGYTF; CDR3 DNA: TGCGCCAGCACTCCGGACAGTGGCTATGGCTACACCTTC
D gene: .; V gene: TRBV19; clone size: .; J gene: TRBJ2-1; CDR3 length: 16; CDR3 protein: CASKADLGGTYNEQFF; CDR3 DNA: TGTGCCAGTAAAGCAGATCTAGGGGGGACTTACAATGAGCAGTTCTTC
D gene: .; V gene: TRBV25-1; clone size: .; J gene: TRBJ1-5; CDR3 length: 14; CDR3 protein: CASSESGSNQPQHF; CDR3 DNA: TGTGCCAGCAGTGAATCCGGTAGCAATCAGCCCCAGCATTTT
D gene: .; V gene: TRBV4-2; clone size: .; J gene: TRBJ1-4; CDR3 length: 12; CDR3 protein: CASSQALEKLFF; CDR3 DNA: TGTGCCAGCAGCCAAGCCCTCGAAAAACTGTTTTTT
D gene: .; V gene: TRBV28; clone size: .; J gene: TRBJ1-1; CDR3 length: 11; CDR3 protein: CASEKNTEAFF; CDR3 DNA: TGTGCCAGCGAGAAGAACACTGAAGCTTTCTTT
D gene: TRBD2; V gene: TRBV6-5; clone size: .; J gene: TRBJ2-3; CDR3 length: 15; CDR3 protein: CASSAGLAGTDTQYF; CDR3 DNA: TGTGCCAGCAGTGCCGGACTAGCGGGCACAGATACGCAGTATTTT
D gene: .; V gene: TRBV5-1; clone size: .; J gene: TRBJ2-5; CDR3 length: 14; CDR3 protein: CASSLGEFGETQYF; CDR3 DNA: TGCGCCAGCAGCTTGGGAGAGTTTGGAGAGACCCAGTACTTC
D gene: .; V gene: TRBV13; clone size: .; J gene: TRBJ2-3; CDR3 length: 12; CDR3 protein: CASSSFPGPKYF; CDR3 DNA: TGTGCCAGCAGCTCCTTCCCGGGGCCTAAGTATTTT
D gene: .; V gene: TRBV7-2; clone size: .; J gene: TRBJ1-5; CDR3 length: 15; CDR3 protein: CASSSQGPGNQPQHF; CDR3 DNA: TGTGCCAGCAGCTCCCAGGGGCCGGGCAATCAGCCCCAGCATTTT
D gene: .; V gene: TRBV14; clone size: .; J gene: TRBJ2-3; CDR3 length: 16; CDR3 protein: CASSQDGRFRTDTQYF; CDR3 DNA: TGTGCCAGCAGCCAAGACGGCCGTTTCAGGACAGATACGCAGTATTTT
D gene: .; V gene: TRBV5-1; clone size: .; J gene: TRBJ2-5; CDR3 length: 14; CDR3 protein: CASSREGAGETQYF; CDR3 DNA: TGCGCCAGCAGCCGGGAAGGGGCAGGGGAGACCCAGTACTTC
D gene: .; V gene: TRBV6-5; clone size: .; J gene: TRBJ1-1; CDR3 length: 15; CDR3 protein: CASSYGGVMNTEAFF; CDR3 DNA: TGTGCCAGCAGTTACGGGGGGGTCATGAACACTGAAGCTTTCTTT
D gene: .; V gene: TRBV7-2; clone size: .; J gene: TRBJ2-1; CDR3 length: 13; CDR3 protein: CASSATLANEQFF; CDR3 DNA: TGTGCCAGCAGCGCGACACTGGCCAATGAGCAGTTCTTC
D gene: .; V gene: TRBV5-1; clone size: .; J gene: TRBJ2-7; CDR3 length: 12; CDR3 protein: CASSLGGYEQYF; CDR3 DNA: TGCGCCAGCAGCTTGGGAGGCTACGAGCAGTACTTC
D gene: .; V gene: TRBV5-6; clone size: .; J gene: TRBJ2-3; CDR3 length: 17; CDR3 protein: CASSFPGTHSGTDTQYF; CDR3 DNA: TGTGCCAGCAGCTTTCCCGGGACCCATAGTGGGACAGATACGCAGTATTTT
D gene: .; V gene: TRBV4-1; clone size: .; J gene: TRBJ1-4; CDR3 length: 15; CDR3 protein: CASSQDRPINEKLFF; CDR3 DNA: TGCGCCAGCAGCCAAGATCGCCCCATTAATGAAAAACTGTTTTTT
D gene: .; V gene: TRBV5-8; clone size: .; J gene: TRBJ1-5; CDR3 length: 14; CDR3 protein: CASSLSRSNQPQHF; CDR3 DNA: TGTGCCAGCAGCTTAAGCCGGAGCAATCAGCCCCAGCATTTT
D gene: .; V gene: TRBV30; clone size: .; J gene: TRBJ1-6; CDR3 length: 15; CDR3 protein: CAWSVPGAYGAPLHF; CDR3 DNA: TGTGCCTGGAGTGTACCGGGAGCCTATGGGGCACCCCTCCACTTT
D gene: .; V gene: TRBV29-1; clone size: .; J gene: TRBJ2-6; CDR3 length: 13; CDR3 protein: CSARGGGANVLTF; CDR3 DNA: TGCAGCGCCCGAGGAGGGGGGGCCAACGTCCTGACTTTC
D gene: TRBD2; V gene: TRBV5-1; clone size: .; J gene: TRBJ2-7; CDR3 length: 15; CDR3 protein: CASSSVTSGNHEQYF; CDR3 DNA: TGCGCCAGCAGCTCAGTGACTAGCGGGAACCACGAGCAGTACTTC